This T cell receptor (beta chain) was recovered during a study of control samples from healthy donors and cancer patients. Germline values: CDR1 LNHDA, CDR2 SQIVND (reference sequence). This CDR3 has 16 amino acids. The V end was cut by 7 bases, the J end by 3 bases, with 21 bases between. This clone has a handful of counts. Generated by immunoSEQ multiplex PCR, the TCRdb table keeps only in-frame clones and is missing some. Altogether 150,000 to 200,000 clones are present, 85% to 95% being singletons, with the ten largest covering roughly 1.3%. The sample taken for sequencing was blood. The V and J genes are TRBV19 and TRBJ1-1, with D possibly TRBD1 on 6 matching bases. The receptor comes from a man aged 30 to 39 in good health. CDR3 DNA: TGTGCCAGTACTGGAGGAGCAGGGGCTAGTTACACTGAAGCTTTCTTT. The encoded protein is CASTGGAGASYTEAFF.